This T cell receptor (delta chain) was sequenced in a study of Vδ1+ human thymocytes. General study points: TRD repertoires were essentially private, unlike widely shared TRG clonotypes. Thymic TRG and TRD repertoires appeared highly polyclonal. Thymic delta-chain repertoires held 15% to 20% Vdelta2 sequences and few Vdelta3, despite high sort purity.

Extracted RNA was reverse transcribed into cDNA. The CDR3 regions were amplified by multiplex PCR from V-gene primers to a constant-region primer. TCRdb processed the multiplex PCR reads again with the CATT caller. The sample has 54,000 or so delta-chain clones, 15% to 20% seen once. J was trimmed by 0 bases and V by 3 bases; bases with no gene match: 13. The germline CDR1 and CDR2 sequences are TSWWSYY and QGS. The CDR3 extends over 18 amino acids. A few counts support this clone. Its antigen is not known. After alphabeta T cell depletion, CD3+ Vdelta1+ Vdelta2- thymocytes were sorted. Between about 97% and 99.6% of sorted thymocytes were Vdelta1+.

J is TRDJ1 and V is TRDV1; the match to TRDD3 covers 7 bases. The clonotype originates from a boy in the first two years of life who had congenital heart surgery. Sequencing was carried out using Vdelta1+ gamma-delta thymocytes from the thymus. The subset is: FACS-sorted CD3+ TCRalphabeta- TCRVdelta1+ TCRVdelta2- thymocytes. CDR3 amino acids: CALGEPAYWGPYTDKLIF. For the CDR3, the DNA is TGTGCTCTTGGGGAGCCAGCCTACTGGGGACCGTACACCGATAAACTCATCTTT.